The sequence of this TCR beta chain was determined in a study of OX40 agonist ivuxolimab in advanced cancers. Turning to the study itself: Patients' therapy was ivuxolimab, an antibody that acts as an agonist of OX40 (CD134).

The V and J ends lost 7 bases and 0 bases respectively, with 8 bases between them. CDR1 is SQVTM and CDR2 is ANQGSEA in the germline V gene. This CDR3 comprises 12 residues. Study-wide points: Expanded clones were, on average, more numerous among CD8+ T cells than CD4+.

The assay was immunoSEQ multiplex PCR, and TCRdb's table has in-frame clones only and misses some. The top ten hold approximately 5.6% of the sample, which has 70,000 to 75,000 clones, 85% seen once. As for this clone: What it binds is not known.

The source material was CD4+ or CD8+ T cells sorted from blood, sampled in a trial of the OX40 agonist ivuxolimab. This chain uses TRBV29-1 with TRBJ2-3; possible D gene TRBD1, 5 bases. The receptor comes from an adult with an advanced solid tumor such as melanoma, head and neck, liver or kidney cancer. CDR3 residues: CSATESTDTQYF. The CDR3 DNA sequence: TGCAGCGCGACAGAGAGCACAGATACGCAGTATTTT.